This is a list of T cell receptor beta chains from one sample in a study of T cell clones after liver transplantation. The protocol was immunoSEQ multiplex PCR, while the TCRdb copy is restricted to in-frame clones and leaves out a portion. The table records approximately 72,000 clones, roughly nine tenths of them present only once. Sequencing used CD4+ T cells from blood, obtained before liver transplant. The receptors come from a human donor who received a liver transplant. CDR3s include the opening cysteine and the closing phenylalanine or tryptophan. D genes are given only for firm matches. Clone size is not always given. Where it is, it says once, few, many or a class for expanded clones.

D gene: TRBD1
J gene: TRBJ2-2
V gene: TRBV10-3
clone size: -
CDR3 protein: CAISRDRVIGELFF
CDR3 DNA: TGTGCCATCAGCCGAGACAGGGTAATCGGGGAGCTGTTTTTT

D gene: TRBD1
J gene: TRBJ1-1
V gene: TRBV7-9
clone size: -
CDR3 protein: CASSSDRWNTEAFF
CDR3 DNA: TGTGCCAGCAGCTCGGACAGGTGGAACACTGAAGCTTTCTTT

D gene: TRBD1
J gene: TRBJ2-3
V gene: TRBV5-1
clone size: -
CDR3 protein: CASSLDGTVTDTQYF
CDR3 DNA: TGCGCCAGCAGCTTGGATGGGACAGTCACAGATACGCAGTATTTT

D gene: -
J gene: TRBJ2-7
V gene: TRBV6-1
clone size: -
CDR3 protein: CASSRDALSSYEQYF
CDR3 DNA: TGTGCCAGCAGTCGGGACGCTCTGAGCTCCTACGAGCAGTACTTC

D gene: TRBD1
J gene: TRBJ2-5
V gene: TRBV2
clone size: -
CDR3 protein: CASSERGTAVSAQYF
CDR3 DNA: TGTGCCAGCAGTGAAAGGGGGACAGCCGTTTCGGCCCAGTACTTC

D gene: TRBD2
J gene: TRBJ2-1
V gene: TRBV7-3
clone size: -
CDR3 protein: CASSPRAGAENEQFF
CDR3 DNA: TGTGCCAGCAGCCCAAGGGCGGGAGCGGAAAATGAGCAGTTCTTC

D gene: -
J gene: TRBJ2-2
V gene: TRBV5-1
clone size: -
CDR3 protein: CASSLVGTNTGELFF
CDR3 DNA: TGCGCCAGCAGCTTGGTGGGGACGAACACCGGGGAGCTGTTTTTT

D gene: -
J gene: TRBJ2-3
V gene: TRBV5-4
clone size: -
CDR3 protein: CASSPSRTRSTDTQYF
CDR3 DNA: TGTGCCAGCAGCCCCTCCCGGACTCGCTCCACAGATACGCAGTATTTT

D gene: TRBD2
J gene: TRBJ2-1
V gene: TRBV5-4
clone size: -
CDR3 protein: CASSLDLAGETSYNEQFF
CDR3 DNA: TGTGCCAGCAGCTTGGACCTAGCGGGAGAAACCTCCTACAATGAGCAGTTCTTC

D gene: -
J gene: TRBJ1-3
V gene: TRBV6-5
clone size: -
CDR3 protein: CASIRDPSSGNTIYF
CDR3 DNA: TGTGCCAGCATTAGGGACCCGAGCTCTGGAAACACCATATATTTT

D gene: -
J gene: TRBJ2-1
V gene: TRBV30
clone size: -
CDR3 protein: CASFGRSYNEQFF
CDR3 DNA: TGTGCCTCCTTCGGCCGCTCCTACAATGAGCAGTTCTTC

D gene: TRBD2
J gene: TRBJ2-2
V gene: TRBV29-1
clone size: -
CDR3 protein: CSVGTSGSGGELFF
CDR3 DNA: TGCAGCGTTGGGACTAGCGGGAGCGGCGGGGAGCTGTTTTTT

D gene: -
J gene: TRBJ2-5
V gene: TRBV11-3
clone size: -
CDR3 protein: CASSVPTQGIGLQETQYF
CDR3 DNA: TGTGCCAGCAGCGTACCGACTCAGGGTATTGGGTTACAAGAGACCCAGTACTTC

D gene: TRBD1
J gene: TRBJ1-5
V gene: TRBV5-6
clone size: -
CDR3 protein: CASSLGGTGGQPQHF
CDR3 DNA: TGTGCCAGCAGTCTTGGAGGGACAGGGGGCCAGCCCCAGCATTTT

D gene: -
J gene: TRBJ1-1
V gene: TRBV30
clone size: few
CDR3 protein: CAWRGHRVRNTEAFF
CDR3 DNA: TGTGCCTGGAGGGGACACAGGGTGAGGAACACTGAAGCTTTCTTT

D gene: TRBD2
J gene: TRBJ2-7
V gene: TRBV28
clone size: -
CDR3 protein: CASSGSSGSRYEQYF
CDR3 DNA: TGTGCCAGCAGCGGGAGTAGCGGGAGTCGTTACGAGCAGTACTTC

D gene: -
J gene: TRBJ1-1
V gene: TRBV2
clone size: -
CDR3 protein: CASGRNTEAFF
CDR3 DNA: TGTGCCAGCGGCAGGAACACTGAAGCTTTCTTT

D gene: TRBD1
J gene: TRBJ2-3
V gene: TRBV25-1
clone size: -
CDR3 protein: CASSDLVQGGTDTQYF
CDR3 DNA: TGTGCCAGCAGTGACCTGGTGCAGGGGGGCACAGATACGCAGTATTTT

D gene: -
J gene: TRBJ2-3
V gene: TRBV7-9
clone size: -
CDR3 protein: CASSLKGGRTDTQYF
CDR3 DNA: TGTGCCAGCAGCTTAAAGGGGGGCCGCACAGATACGCAGTATTTT

D gene: -
J gene: TRBJ1-1
V gene: TRBV11-2
clone size: -
CDR3 protein: CASSPAVWGMNTEAFF
CDR3 DNA: TGTGCCAGCAGCCCAGCGGTATGGGGCATGAACACTGAAGCTTTCTTT

D gene: TRBD2
J gene: TRBJ2-3
V gene: TRBV4-1
clone size: -
CDR3 protein: CASSPQGGRTDTQYF
CDR3 DNA: TGCGCCAGCAGCCCTCAGGGCGGGAGGACAGATACGCAGTATTTT

D gene: -
J gene: TRBJ2-7
V gene: TRBV28
clone size: -
CDR3 protein: CASSSAATYEQYF
CDR3 DNA: TGTGCCAGCAGCTCAGCGGCCACCTACGAGCAGTACTTC

D gene: -
J gene: TRBJ2-3
V gene: TRBV10-3
clone size: -
CDR3 protein: CAISEQGGIADTQYF
CDR3 DNA: TGTGCCATCAGTGAGCAGGGGGGAATCGCAGATACGCAGTATTTT

D gene: -
J gene: TRBJ1-1
V gene: TRBV27
clone size: -
CDR3 protein: CASSLSRWGGRTEAFF
CDR3 DNA: TGTGCCAGCAGTTTATCGCGTTGGGGGGGAAGGACTGAAGCTTTCTTT

D gene: -
J gene: TRBJ2-5
V gene: TRBV5-1
clone size: -
CDR3 protein: CASSSPENGETQYF
CDR3 DNA: TGCGCCAGCAGCTCACCCGAGAACGGGGAGACCCAGTACTTC

D gene: -
J gene: TRBJ1-2
V gene: TRBV19
clone size: -
CDR3 protein: CASSVAGPNYGYTF
CDR3 DNA: TGTGCCAGTAGTGTGGCGGGCCCAAACTATGGCTACACCTTC

D gene: -
J gene: TRBJ1-4
V gene: TRBV5-8
clone size: -
CDR3 protein: CASRSVGALTNEKLFF
CDR3 DNA: TGTGCCAGCAGGTCCGTGGGCGCACTTACTAATGAAAAACTGTTTTTT

D gene: TRBD2
J gene: TRBJ2-1
V gene: TRBV19
clone size: -
CDR3 protein: CASSGLVGWGYNEQFF
CDR3 DNA: TGTGCCAGTAGTGGACTAGTCGGGTGGGGATATAATGAGCAGTTCTTC

D gene: TRBD2
J gene: TRBJ2-5
V gene: TRBV5-6
clone size: -
CDR3 protein: CASSLAGGLQETQYF
CDR3 DNA: TGTGCCAGCAGCTTGGCGGGAGGGCTCCAAGAGACCCAGTACTTC

D gene: -
J gene: TRBJ2-3
V gene: TRBV2
clone size: -
CDR3 protein: CASRYYDTQYF
CDR3 DNA: TGTGCCAGCAGGTATTATGATACGCAGTATTTT

D gene: TRBD2
J gene: TRBJ2-3
V gene: TRBV7-3
clone size: once
CDR3 protein: CASREREGTDTQYF
CDR3 DNA: TGTGCCAGCAGAGAGCGGGAGGGCACAGATACGCAGTATTTT

D gene: TRBD1
J gene: TRBJ2-1
V gene: TRBV29-1
clone size: -
CDR3 protein: CSGTGWNEQFF
CDR3 DNA: TGCAGCGGGACAGGGTGGAATGAGCAGTTCTTC

D gene: -
J gene: TRBJ1-5
V gene: TRBV7-9
clone size: -
CDR3 protein: CASSFGSNQPQHF
CDR3 DNA: TGTGCCAGCAGCTTCGGCAGCAATCAGCCCCAGCATTTT

D gene: -
J gene: TRBJ2-1
V gene: TRBV5-6
clone size: -
CDR3 protein: CASSSGRAYNEQFF
CDR3 DNA: TGTGCCAGCAGCTCCGGACGGGCCTACAATGAGCAGTTCTTC

D gene: -
J gene: TRBJ2-6
V gene: TRBV5-6
clone size: -
CDR3 protein: CASSPQGLRANVLTF
CDR3 DNA: TGTGCCAGCAGCCCTCAGGGGTTGAGGGCCAACGTCCTGACTTTC

D gene: -
J gene: TRBJ1-2
V gene: TRBV2
clone size: -
CDR3 protein: CASSEAIRVYGYTF
CDR3 DNA: TGTGCCAGCAGTGAAGCGATCAGGGTCTATGGCTACACCTTC

D gene: TRBD1
J gene: TRBJ1-4
V gene: TRBV7-8
clone size: -
CDR3 protein: CASSPDQGAGEKLFF
CDR3 DNA: TGTGCCAGCAGCCCGGATCAGGGGGCTGGTGAAAAACTGTTTTTT

D gene: -
J gene: TRBJ2-7
V gene: TRBV11-3
clone size: -
CDR3 protein: CASSPSGTQGDEQYF
CDR3 DNA: TGTGCCAGCAGCCCCTCCGGGACCCAAGGGGACGAGCAGTACTTC

D gene: TRBD1
J gene: TRBJ1-2
V gene: TRBV9
clone size: -
CDR3 protein: CASSETGGEDGYTF
CDR3 DNA: TGTGCCAGCAGTGAGACAGGGGGCGAAGACGGCTACACCTTC

D gene: TRBD2
J gene: TRBJ2-1
V gene: TRBV19
clone size: -
CDR3 protein: CASSIDLLAGGEQFF
CDR3 DNA: TGTGCCAGTAGTATAGATCTCCTAGCGGGAGGTGAGCAGTTCTTC

D gene: -
J gene: TRBJ1-2
V gene: TRBV18
clone size: -
CDR3 protein: CASSPERAGDGYTF
CDR3 DNA: TGTGCCAGCTCACCTGAGAGGGCAGGGGATGGCTACACCTTC